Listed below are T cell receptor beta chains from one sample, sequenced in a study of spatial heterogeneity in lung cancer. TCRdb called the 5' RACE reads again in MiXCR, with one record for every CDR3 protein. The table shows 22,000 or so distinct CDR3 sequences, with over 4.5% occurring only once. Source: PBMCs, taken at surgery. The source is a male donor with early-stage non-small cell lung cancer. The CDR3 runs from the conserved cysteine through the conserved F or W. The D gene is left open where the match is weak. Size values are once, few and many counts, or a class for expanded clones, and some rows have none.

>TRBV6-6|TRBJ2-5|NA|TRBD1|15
TGTGCCAGCACGCATCGCAAGGGGGCGCGAGAGACCCAGTACTTC
CASTHRKGARETQYF
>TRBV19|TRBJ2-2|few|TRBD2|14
TGTGCCAGTAAATGGGAGGGCCGCACCGGGGAGCTGTTTTTT
CASKWEGRTGELFF
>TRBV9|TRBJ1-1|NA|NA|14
TGTGCCAGCAGCGTAGCACAGAAGAACACTGAAGCTTTCTTT
CASSVAQKNTEAFF
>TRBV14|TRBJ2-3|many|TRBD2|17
TGTGCCAGCAGCCTCAGGACTAGCGGGGGGGGCACAGATACGCAGTATTTT
CASSLRTSGGGTDTQYF
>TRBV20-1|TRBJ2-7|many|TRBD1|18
TGCAGTGCTAAAGGAGGGAACAGGGGGCGCCCGGGCTCCTACGAGCAGTACTTC
CSAKGGNRGRPGSYEQYF
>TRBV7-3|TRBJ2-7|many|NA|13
TGTGCCAGCAGCCCCCGGATGGGGGACGAGCAGTACTTC
CASSPRMGDEQYF
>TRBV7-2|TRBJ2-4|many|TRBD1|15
TGTGCCAGCAGCTCACACAGGGGGTCCCAAAACATTCAGTACTTC
CASSSHRGSQNIQYF
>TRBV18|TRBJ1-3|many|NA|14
TGTGCCAGCTCACCACCTGGGACTGGAAACACCATATATTTT
CASSPPGTGNTIYF
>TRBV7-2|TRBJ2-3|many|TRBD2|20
TGTGCCAGCAGCTTATTAACTAGCGGGAGTGACGCGGGTGGAGTTCGAACGCAGTATTTT
CASSLLTSGSDAGGVRTQYF
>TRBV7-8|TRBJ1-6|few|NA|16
TGTGCCAGCAGCCCAACACTGAGGGGCCCTAATTCACCCCTCCACTTT
CASSPTLRGPNSPLHF
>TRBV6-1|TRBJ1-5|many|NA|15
TGTGCCAGCAGTGAAGTGGGCAGGGGCAATCAGCCCCAGCATTTT
CASSEVGRGNQPQHF
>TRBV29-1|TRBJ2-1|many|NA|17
TGCAGCGTTGGACAGTGGGGGCGGGTCAGGGCCGACAATGAGCAGTTCTTC
CSVGQWGRVRADNEQFF
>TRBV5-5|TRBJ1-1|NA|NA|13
TGTGCCAGCAGCCCGTACCCCAACACTGAAGCTTTCTTT
CASSPYPNTEAFF
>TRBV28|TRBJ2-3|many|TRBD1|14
TGTGCCAGCGGACTGACAGGGGCCCCAGGAGCACAGTATTTT
CASGLTGAPGAQYF
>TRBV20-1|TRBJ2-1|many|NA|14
TGCAGTGCCCCTCAGGGGGGGGACTACAATGAGCAGTTCTTC
CSAPQGGDYNEQFF
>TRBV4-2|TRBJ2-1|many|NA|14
TGTGCCAGCAGCCAGGCCCCGTCCGACAATGAGCAGTTCTTC
CASSQAPSDNEQFF
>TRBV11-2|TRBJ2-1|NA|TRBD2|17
TGTGCCAGCAGCTCCCGGACTAGCGGCGAGGGTTACAATGAGCAGTTCTTC
CASSSRTSGEGYNEQFF
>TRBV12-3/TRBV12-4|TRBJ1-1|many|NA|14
TGTGCCAGCAGTTTGCACACAGGGAGCACTGAAGCTTTCTTT
CASSLHTGSTEAFF
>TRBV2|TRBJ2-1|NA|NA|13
TGTGCCAGCAGTGGGCAGTCAGGGGATGAGCAGTTCTTC
CASSGQSGDEQFF
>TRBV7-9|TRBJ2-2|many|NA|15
TGTGCCAGCAGCCGAGGGGAGGTGGACACCGGGGAGCTGTTTTTT
CASSRGEVDTGELFF
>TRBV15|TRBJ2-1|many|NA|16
TGTGCCACCAGCAGAGAGGGATGGTCTAGGGGCAATGAGCAGTTCTTC
CATSREGWSRGNEQFF
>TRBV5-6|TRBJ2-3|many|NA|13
TGTGCCAGCAGCTTGTTTCATTCAGATACGCAGTATTTT
CASSLFHSDTQYF
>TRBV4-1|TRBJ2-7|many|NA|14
TGCGCCAGCAGCCAAGGTGGTAACCTCTACGAGCAGTACTTC
CASSQGGNLYEQYF
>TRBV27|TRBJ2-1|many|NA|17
TGTGCCAGCAGTCAACGCGCCAGGAAAATGGGGCACAATGAGCAGTTCTTC
CASSQRARKMGHNEQFF
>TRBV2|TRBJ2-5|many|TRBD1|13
TGTGCCAGCCAAGGACAGGGGAAAGAGACCCAGTACTTC
CASQGQGKETQYF
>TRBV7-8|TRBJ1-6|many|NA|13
TGTGCCAGCAGCTTATCTCGAAATTCACCCCTCCACTTT
CASSLSRNSPLHF
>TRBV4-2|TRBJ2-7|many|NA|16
TGTGCCAGCAGCCAACGGGCGGCCCCAGGGGGGGACGAGCAGTACTTC
CASSQRAAPGGDEQYF
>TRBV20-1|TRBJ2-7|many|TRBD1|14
TGCAGTGCTTCAGACAGGGTGGCGTCCTACGAGCAGTACTTC
CSASDRVASYEQYF
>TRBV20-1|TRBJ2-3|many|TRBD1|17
TGCAGTGCTAGAGATCCTCTACGCAGGGGGCGCGGGGATACGCAGTATTTT
CSARDPLRRGRGDTQYF
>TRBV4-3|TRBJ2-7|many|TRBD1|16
TGCGCCAGCAGCCAAGAATCGACAGGGGGCTACTACGAGCAGTACTTC
CASSQESTGGYYEQYF
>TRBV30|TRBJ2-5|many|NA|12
TGTGCCTGGGGAGACTCCCGAGAGACCCAGTACTTC
CAWGDSRETQYF
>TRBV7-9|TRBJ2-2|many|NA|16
TGTGCCAGCAGCAGATTCCGGTCGCCGAACACCGGGGAGCTGTTTTTT
CASSRFRSPNTGELFF
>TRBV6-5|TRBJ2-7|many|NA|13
TGTGCCAGCAGTTACACCCCATCCTACGAGCAGTACTTC
CASSYTPSYEQYF
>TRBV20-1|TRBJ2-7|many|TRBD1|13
TGCAGCTCCGGGACAGCCGATACCTACGAGCAGTACTTC
CSSGTADTYEQYF
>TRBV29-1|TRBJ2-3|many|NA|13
TGCAGCGTTGAAATAGGTCACACAGATACGCAGTATTTT
CSVEIGHTDTQYF
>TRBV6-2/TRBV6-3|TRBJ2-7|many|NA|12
TGTGCCAGCAGTTACCTCGCTTGGGAGCAGTACTTC
CASSYLAWEQYF
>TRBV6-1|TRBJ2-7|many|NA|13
TGTGCCAGCAGGCCCACAGTATCCTACGAGCAGTACTTC
CASRPTVSYEQYF
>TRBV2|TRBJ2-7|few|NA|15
TGTGCCAGCAGTGAAGGATCTAGGGCTTCCTACGAGCAGTACTTC
CASSEGSRASYEQYF
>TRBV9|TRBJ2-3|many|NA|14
TGTGCCAGCAGCCCCCGAGGGATCCCAGATACGCAGTATTTT
CASSPRGIPDTQYF
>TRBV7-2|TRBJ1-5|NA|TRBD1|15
TGTGCCAGCAGCTTAGCGACAGGGAACAATCAGCCCCAGCATTTT
CASSLATGNNQPQHF
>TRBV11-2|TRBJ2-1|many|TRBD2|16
TGTGCCAGCAGCGAGCTAGCGGGGGGATCCTACGATGAGCAGTTCTTC
CASSELAGGSYDEQFF
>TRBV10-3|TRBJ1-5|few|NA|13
TGTGCCATCAGTGAGCCCTCATATCAGCCCCAGCATTTT
CAISEPSYQPQHF
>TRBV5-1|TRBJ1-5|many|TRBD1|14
TGCGCCAGCAGCAGATCAGGGGGCACTCAGCCCCAGCATTTT
CASSRSGGTQPQHF
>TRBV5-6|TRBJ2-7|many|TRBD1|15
TGTGCCAGCAGCCGTCCGGGACAGGGGGCCTACGAGCAGTACTTC
CASSRPGQGAYEQYF
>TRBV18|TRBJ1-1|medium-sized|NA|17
TGTGCCAGCTCACCTGGGGTAAGGGGGGGACTATCCACTGAAGCTTTCTTT
CASSPGVRGGLSTEAFF
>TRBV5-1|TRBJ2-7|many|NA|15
TGCGCCAGCAGCTTGGCGACCCCTACCCTAGACGAGCAGTACTTC
CASSLATPTLDEQYF
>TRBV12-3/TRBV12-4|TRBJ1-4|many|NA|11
TGTGCCAGCAGTTCCCATGAAAAACTGTTTTTT
CASSSHEKLFF
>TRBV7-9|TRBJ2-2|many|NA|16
TGTGCCAGCATCCCCCGCGGGACAGCCAACACCGGGGAGCTGTTTTTT
CASIPRGTANTGELFF
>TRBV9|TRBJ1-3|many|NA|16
TGTGCCAGCAGCGTAGACGGCAGGGGCTCTGGAAACACCATATATTTT
CASSVDGRGSGNTIYF
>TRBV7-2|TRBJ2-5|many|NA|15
TGTGCCAGCAGCTTAAATGCCGCGGAACGAGAGACCCAGTACTTC
CASSLNAAERETQYF
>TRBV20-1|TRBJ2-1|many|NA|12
TGCAGTGCCTTGAGGACGGCTGGCGAGCAGTTCTTC
CSALRTAGEQFF
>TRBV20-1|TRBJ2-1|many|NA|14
TGCAGTGCTAGCGGGGGGCTTACCTACAATGAGCAGTTCTTC
CSASGGLTYNEQFF
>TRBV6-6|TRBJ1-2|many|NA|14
TGTGCCAGCAGGCCCGACGGACGTGTTTATGGCTACACCTTC
CASRPDGRVYGYTF
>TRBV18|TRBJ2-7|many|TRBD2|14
TGTGCCAGCTCACCGGGCGGGGGGCCGGGAGAGCAGTACTTC
CASSPGGGPGEQYF
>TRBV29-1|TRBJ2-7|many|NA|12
TGCAGCGTCGACAGGTCCTCGGACGAGCAGTACTTC
CSVDRSSDEQYF
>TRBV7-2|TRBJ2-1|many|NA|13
TGTGCCAGCAGCTTAACGCAGACTACAGAGCAGTTCTTC
CASSLTQTTEQFF
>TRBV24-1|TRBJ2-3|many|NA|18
TGTGCCACCAGTGTCCCCCTGCCCGGGGTCGGGAGCACAGATACGCAGTATTTT
CATSVPLPGVGSTDTQYF
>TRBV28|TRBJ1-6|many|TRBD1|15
TGTGCCAGCAAGCCGACAGGGCGGTATAATTCACCCCTCCACTTT
CASKPTGRYNSPLHF
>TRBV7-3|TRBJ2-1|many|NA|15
TGTGCCAGCAGCTTACTTGGACAATCTTACAATGAGCAGTTCTTC
CASSLLGQSYNEQFF